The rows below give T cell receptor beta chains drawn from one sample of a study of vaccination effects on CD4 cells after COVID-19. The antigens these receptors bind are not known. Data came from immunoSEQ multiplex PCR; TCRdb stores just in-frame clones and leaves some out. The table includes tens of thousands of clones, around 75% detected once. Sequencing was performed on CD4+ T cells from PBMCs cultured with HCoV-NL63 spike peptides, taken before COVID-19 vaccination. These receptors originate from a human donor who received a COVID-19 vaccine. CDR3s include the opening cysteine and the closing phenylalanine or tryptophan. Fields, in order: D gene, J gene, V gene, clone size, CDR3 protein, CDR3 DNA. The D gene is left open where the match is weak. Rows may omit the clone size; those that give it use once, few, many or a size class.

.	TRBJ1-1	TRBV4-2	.	CASSQDRNTEAFF	TGTGCCAGCAGCCAAGACAGGAACACTGAAGCTTTCTTT
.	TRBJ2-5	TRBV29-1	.	CSVEDLETQYF	TGCAGCGTTGAAGATTTGGAGACCCAGTACTTC
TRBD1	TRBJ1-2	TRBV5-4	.	CASSLEEGQGGYTF	TGTGCCAGCAGCTTGGAAGAAGGACAGGGGGGCTACACCTTC
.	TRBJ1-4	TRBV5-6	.	CASSLVRSSQIEKLFF	TGTGCCAGCAGCTTGGTTAGGAGCAGCCAAATTGAAAAACTGTTTTTT
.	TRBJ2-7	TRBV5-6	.	CASSFLIGSSYEQYF	TGTGCCAGCAGCTTTTTAATTGGGTCCTCCTACGAGCAGTACTTC
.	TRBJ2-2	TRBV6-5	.	CASRTDTGELFF	TGTGCCAGCAGAACCGACACCGGGGAGCTGTTTTTT
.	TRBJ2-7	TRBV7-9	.	CASSFVLGTSYEQYF	TGTGCCAGCAGCTTCGTCCTCGGGACTTCCTACGAGCAGTACTTC
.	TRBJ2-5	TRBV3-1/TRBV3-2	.	CASSISRALGGRETQYF	TGTGCCAGCAGCATATCCCGGGCTCTTGGGGGGAGGGAGACCCAGTACTTC
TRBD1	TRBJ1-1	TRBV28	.	CASSFLGTGRTEAFF	TGTGCCAGCAGTTTCCTCGGGACAGGGAGGACTGAAGCTTTCTTT
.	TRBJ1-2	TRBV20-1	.	CSASTRLYGYTF	TGCAGTGCTAGTACCAGGCTATATGGCTACACCTTC
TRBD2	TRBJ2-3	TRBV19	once	CATGPRLAGSTDTQYF	TGTGCCACCGGGCCCCGACTAGCGGGCAGCACAGATACGCAGTATTTT
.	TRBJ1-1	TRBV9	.	CASSTETEHTEAFF	TGTGCCAGCAGCACAGAGACAGAACACACTGAAGCTTTCTTT
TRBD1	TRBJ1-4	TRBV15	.	CATSIGGGAEEKLFF	TGTGCCACCAGCATAGGAGGGGGCGCGGAGGAAAAACTGTTTTTT
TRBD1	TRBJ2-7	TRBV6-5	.	CASSRDRGAYEQYF	TGTGCCAGCAGCCGGGACAGGGGAGCCTACGAGCAGTACTTC
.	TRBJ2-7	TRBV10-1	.	CASRDGLHPLEQYF	TGCGCCAGCAGGGACGGACTGCACCCCCTCGAGCAGTACTTC
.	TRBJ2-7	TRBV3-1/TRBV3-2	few	CASSLGPSYEQYF	TGTGCCAGCAGCCTGGGGCCCTCCTACGAGCAGTACTTC
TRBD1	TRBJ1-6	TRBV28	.	CASSLRPGGYNSPLHF	TGTGCCAGCAGTTTAAGGCCAGGGGGATATAATTCACCCCTCCACTTT
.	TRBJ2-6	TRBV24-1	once	CATGLSGANVLTF	TGTGCCACTGGCCTCTCTGGGGCCAACGTCCTGACTTTC
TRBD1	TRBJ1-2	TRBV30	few	CAGWDRVGYGYTF	TGTGCCGGCTGGGACAGGGTGGGCTATGGCTACACCTTC
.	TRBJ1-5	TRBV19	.	CASSIPGDQPQHF	TGTGCCAGTAGTATCCCAGGCGATCAGCCCCAGCATTTT